This T cell receptor (beta chain) derives from a study of T cells of healthy individuals. TCRdb ran MiXCR on the 5' RACE reads and lists one entry per CDR3 protein. The profile covers tens of thousands of distinct CDR3 sequences, with 16% appearing a single time and approximately 4.6% taken by the ten largest. This CDR3 contains 14 residues. CDR1 and CDR2 (germline): MDHEN, SYDVKM. Trimming shortened V by 8 bases and J by 0 bases, and 14 bases separated the two germline ends. The source is a human donor in good health. V gene TRBV28 combines with J gene TRBJ2-7; D is tentatively TRBD1 or TRBD2 (5 bases each). CDR3 sequence reads: CASSARGSSYEQYF. The CDR3 DNA reads as TGTGCCAGCTCCGCTCGGGGCAGCTCCTACGAGCAGTACTTC.